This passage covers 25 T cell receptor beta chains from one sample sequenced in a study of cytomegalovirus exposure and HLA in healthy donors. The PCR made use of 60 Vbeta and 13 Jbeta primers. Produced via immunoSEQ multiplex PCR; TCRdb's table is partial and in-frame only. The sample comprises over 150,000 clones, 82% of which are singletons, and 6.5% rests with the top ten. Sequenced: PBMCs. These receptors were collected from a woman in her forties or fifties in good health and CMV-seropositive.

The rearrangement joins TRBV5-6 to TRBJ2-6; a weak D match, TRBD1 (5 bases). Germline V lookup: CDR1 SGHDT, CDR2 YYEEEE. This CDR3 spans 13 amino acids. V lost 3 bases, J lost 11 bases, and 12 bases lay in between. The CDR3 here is CASSYQGLDVLTF. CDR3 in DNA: TGTGCCAGCAGCTATCAGGGCCTCGACGTCCTGACTTTC. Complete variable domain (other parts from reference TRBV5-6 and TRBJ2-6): DAGVTQSPTHLIKTRGQQVTLRCSPKSGHDTVSWYQQALGQGPQFIFQYYEEEERQRGNFPDRFSGHQFPNYSSELNVNALLLGDSALYLCASSYQGLDVLTFGAGSRLTVL.

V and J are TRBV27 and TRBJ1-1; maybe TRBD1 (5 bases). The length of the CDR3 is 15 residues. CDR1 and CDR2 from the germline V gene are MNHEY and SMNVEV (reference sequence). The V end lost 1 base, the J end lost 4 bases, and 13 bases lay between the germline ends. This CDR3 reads CASSLWGVDGTEAFF. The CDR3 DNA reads TGTGCCAGCAGTTTATGGGGGGTGGACGGCACTGAAGCTTTCTTT.

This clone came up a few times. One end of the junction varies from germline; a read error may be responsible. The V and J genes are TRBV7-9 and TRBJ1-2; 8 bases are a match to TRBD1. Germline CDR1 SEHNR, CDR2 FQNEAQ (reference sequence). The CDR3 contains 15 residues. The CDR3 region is CSSSLEGRGLLGYTF. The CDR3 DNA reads TGTTCCAGCAGCTTAGAGGGCAGGGGGCTCCTGGGCTACACCTTC.

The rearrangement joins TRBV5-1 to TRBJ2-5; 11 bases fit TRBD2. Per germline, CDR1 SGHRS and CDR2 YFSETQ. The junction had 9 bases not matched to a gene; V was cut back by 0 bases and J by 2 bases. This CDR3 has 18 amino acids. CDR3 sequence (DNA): TGCGCCAGCAGCTTGGTGGGACTAGCGGCGCACTCTCAAGAGACCCAGTACTTC. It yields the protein CASSLVGLAAHSQETQYF.

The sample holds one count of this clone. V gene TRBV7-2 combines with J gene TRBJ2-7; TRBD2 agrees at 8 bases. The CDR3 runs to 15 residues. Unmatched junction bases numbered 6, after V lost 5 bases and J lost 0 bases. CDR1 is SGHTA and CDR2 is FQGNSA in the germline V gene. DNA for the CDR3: TGTGCCAGCAGCGTCGGGGGGGGGAACTCCTACGAGCAGTACTTC. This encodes CASSVGGGNSYEQYF.

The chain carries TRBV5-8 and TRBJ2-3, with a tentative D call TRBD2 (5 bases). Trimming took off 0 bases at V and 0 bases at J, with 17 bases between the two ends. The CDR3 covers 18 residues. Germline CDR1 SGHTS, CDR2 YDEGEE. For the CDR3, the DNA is TGTGCCAGCAGCTTGGCCAGCGGTTTCCCCCTTAGCACAGATACGCAGTATTTT. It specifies CASSLASGFPLSTDTQYF.

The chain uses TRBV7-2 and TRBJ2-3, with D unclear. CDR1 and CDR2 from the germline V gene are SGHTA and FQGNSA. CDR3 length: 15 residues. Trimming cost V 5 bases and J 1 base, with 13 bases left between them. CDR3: CASSQWAPRTDTQYF. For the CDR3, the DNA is TGTGCCAGCAGCCAGTGGGCCCCCCGCACAGATACGCAGTATTTT.

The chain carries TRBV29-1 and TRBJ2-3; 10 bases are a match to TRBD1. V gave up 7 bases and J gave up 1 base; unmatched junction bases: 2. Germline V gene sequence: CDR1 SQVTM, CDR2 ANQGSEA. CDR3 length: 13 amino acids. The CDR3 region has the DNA TGCAGCGGGGGGACAGGGGGCACAGATACGCAGTATTTT. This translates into CSGGTGGTDTQYF.

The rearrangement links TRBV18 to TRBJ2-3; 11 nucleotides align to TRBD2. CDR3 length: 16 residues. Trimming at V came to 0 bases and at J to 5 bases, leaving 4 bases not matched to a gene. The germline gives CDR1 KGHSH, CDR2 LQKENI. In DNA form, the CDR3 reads TGTGCCAGCTCACCACCGGAACTAGCGGGAGTAGATACGCAGTATTTT. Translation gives CASSPPELAGVDTQYF.

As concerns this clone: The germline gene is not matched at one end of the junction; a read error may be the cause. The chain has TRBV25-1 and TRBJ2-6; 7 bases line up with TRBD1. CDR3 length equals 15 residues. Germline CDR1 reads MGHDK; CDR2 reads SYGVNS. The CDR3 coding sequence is TGTGCCAGCAGTAAAGGGGGCTCTGGGGCCAACGGCCTGACTTTC. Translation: CASSKGGSGANGLTF.

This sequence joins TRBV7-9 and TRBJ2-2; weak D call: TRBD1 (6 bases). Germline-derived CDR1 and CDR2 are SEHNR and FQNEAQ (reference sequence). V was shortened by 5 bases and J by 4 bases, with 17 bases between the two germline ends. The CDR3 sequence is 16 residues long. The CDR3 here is CASSRQTGLGTGELFF. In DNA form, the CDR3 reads TGTGCCAGCAGCCGACAGACAGGCTTGGGCACCGGGGAGCTGTTTTTT.

The CDR3 here is CASSPMGSWEKLFF. The CDR3 DNA sequence: TGTGCCAGCAGCCCCATGGGCAGTTGGGAAAAACTGTTTTTT. The chain employs TRBV14 and TRBJ1-4; unclear D gene. The germline V and J ends were trimmed by 4 bases and 8 bases, with 14 bases remaining between them. The CDR3 is 14 amino acids. Per the germline V gene, CDR1 is SGHDN and CDR2 is FVKESK.

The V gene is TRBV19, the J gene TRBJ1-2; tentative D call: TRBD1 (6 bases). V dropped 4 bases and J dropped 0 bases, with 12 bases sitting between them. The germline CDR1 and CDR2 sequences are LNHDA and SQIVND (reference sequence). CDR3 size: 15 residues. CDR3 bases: TGTGCCAGTAGTAGACGACAGGCGACTAACTATGGCTACACCTTC. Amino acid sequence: CASSRRQATNYGYTF.

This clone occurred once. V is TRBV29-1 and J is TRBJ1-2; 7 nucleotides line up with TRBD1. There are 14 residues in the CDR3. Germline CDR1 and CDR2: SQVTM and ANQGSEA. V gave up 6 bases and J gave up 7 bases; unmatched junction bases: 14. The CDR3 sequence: CSVDRERGVTGYTF. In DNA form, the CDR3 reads TGCAGCGTAGACAGGGAAAGGGGAGTTACTGGCTACACCTTC.

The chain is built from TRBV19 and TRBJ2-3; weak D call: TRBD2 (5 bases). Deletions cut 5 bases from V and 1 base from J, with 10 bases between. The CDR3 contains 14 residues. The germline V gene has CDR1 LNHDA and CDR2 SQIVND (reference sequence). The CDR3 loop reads CASSAGLRTDTQYF. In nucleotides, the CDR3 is TGTGCCAGTAGTGCAGGACTTCGCACAGATACGCAGTATTTT.

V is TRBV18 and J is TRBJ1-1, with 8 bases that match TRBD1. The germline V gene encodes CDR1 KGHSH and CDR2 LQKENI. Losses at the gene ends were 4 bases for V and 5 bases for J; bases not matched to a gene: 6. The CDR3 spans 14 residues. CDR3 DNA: TGTGCCAGCTCACGCGCGACAGGGGATACTGAAGCTTTCTTT. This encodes CASSRATGDTEAFF.

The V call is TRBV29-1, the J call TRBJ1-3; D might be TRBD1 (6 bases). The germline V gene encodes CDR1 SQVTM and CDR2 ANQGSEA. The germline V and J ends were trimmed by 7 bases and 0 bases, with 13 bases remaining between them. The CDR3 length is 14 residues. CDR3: CSALRQDSGNTIYF. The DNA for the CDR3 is TGCAGCGCCTTGAGACAGGACTCTGGAAACACCATATATTTT.

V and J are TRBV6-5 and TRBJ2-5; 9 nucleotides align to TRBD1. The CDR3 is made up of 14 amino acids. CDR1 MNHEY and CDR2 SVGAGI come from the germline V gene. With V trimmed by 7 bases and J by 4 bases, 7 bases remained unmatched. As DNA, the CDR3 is TGTGCCAGCATTCTACAGGGGGCAGGAGAGACCCAGTACTTC. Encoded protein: CASILQGAGETQYF.

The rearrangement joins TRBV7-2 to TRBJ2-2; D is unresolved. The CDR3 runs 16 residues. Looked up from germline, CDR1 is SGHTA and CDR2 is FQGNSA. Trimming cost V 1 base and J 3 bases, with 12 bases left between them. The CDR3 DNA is TGTGCCAGCAGCTTAGGTTCGGGTTATTACACCGGGGAGCTGTTTTTT. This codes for CASSLGSGYYTGELFF.

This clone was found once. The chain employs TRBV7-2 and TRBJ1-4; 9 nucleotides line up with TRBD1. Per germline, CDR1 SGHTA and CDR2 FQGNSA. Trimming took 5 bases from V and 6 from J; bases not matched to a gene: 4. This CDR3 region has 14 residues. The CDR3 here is CASSPDRGYEKLFF. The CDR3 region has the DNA TGTGCCAGCAGCCCCGACAGGGGGTATGAAAAACTGTTTTTT.

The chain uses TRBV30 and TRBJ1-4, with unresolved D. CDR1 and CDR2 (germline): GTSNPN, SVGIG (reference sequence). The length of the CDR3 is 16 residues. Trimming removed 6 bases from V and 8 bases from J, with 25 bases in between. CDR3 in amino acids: CACIRGPSLAIEKLFF. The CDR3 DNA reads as TGTGCCTGCATAAGAGGCCCGTCCCTTGCTATCGAAAAACTGTTTTTT.

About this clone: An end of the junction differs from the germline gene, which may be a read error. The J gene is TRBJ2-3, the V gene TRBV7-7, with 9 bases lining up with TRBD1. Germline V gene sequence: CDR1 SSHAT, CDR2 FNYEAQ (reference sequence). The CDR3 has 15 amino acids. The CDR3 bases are TGTGCTAGCAGCCCGGGACAGGGCGTCGCAGATACGCAGTATTTT. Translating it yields CASSPGQGVADTQYF.

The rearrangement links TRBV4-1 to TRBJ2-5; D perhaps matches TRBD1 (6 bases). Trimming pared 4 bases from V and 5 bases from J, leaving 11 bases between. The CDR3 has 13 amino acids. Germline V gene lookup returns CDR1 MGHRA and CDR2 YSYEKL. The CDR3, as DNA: TGCGCCAGCAGCCGGACAGAGCAGGAGACCCAGTACTTC. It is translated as CASSRTEQETQYF.

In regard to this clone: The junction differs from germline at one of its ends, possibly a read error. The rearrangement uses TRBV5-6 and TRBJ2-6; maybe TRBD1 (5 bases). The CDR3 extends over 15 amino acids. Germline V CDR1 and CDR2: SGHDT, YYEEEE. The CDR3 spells CASRYMGSGANGLTF. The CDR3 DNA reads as TGTGCCAGCAGATACATGGGTTCTGGGGCCAACGGCCTGACTTTC.

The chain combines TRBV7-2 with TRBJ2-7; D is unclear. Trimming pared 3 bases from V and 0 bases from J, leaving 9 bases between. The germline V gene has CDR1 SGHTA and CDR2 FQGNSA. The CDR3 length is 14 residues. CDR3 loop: CASSFDGSSYEQYF. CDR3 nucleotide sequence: TGTGCCAGCAGCTTCGACGGGTCCTCCTACGAGCAGTACTTC. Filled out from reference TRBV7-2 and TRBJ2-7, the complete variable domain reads GAGVSQSPSNKVTEKGKDVELRCDPISGHTALYWYRQSLGQGLEFLIYFQGNSAPDKSGLPSDRFSAERTGGSVSTLTIQRTQQEDSAVYLCASSFDGSSYEQYFGPGTRLTVT.